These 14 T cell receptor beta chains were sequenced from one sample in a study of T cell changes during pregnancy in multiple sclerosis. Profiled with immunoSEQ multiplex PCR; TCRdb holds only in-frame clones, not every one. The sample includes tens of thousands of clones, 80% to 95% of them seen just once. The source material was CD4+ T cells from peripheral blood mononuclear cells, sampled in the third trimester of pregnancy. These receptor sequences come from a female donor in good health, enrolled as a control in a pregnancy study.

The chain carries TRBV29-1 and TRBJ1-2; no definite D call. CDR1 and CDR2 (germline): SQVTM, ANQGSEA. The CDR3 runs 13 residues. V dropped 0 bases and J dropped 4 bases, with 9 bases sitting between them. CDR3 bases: TGCAGCGTTGAAGAGAACGCCAGCTATGGCTACACCTTC. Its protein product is CSVEENASYGYTF.

CDR3 region: CASGGGGQMTYEQYF. The CDR3 DNA reads TGTGCCAGCGGAGGGGGGGGGCAAATGACCTACGAGCAGTACTTC. The V gene is TRBV7-8, the J gene TRBJ2-7; D may be TRBD2 (7 bases). The germline V gene has CDR1 SGHVS and CDR2 FQNEAQ. The CDR3 extends over 15 amino acids. Trimming took off 8 bases at V and 2 bases at J, with 19 bases between the two ends. Combining the CDR3 with reference TRBV7-8 and TRBJ2-7 gives the whole variable domain GAGVSQSPRYKVAKRGQDVALRCDPISGHVSLFWYQQALGQGPEFLTYFQNEAQLDKSGLPSDRFFAERPEGSVSTLKIQRTQQEDSAVYLCASGGGGQMTYEQYFGPGTRLTVT.

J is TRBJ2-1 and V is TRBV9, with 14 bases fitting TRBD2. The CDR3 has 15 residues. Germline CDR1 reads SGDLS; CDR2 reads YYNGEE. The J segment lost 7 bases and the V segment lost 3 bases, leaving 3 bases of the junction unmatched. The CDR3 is CASSAWTSGGNEQFF. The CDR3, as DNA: TGTGCCAGCAGCGCGTGGACTAGCGGGGGGAATGAGCAGTTCTTC.

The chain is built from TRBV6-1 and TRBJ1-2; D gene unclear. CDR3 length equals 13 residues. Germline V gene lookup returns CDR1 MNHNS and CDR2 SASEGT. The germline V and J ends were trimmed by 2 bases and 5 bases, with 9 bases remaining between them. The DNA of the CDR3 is TGTGCCAGCAGTGAATCCCCCTTATATGGCTACACCTTC. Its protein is CASSESPLYGYTF.

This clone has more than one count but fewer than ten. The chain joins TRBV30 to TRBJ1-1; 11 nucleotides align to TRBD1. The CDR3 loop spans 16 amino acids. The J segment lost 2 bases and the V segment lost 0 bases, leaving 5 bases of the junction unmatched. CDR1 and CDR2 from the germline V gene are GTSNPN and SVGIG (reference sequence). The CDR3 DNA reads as TGTGCCTGGAGTGTGGGGGACAGGGGGTCCAACACTGAAGCTTTCTTT. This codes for CAWSVGDRGSNTEAFF.

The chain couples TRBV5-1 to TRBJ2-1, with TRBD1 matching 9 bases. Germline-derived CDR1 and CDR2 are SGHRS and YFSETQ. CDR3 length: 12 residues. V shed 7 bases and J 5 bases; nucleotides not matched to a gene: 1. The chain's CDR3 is CASDRGDNEQFF. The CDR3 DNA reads TGCGCCAGCGACAGGGGGGACAATGAGCAGTTCTTC. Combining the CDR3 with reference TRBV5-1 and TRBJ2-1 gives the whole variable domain KAGVTQTPRYLIKTRGQQVTLSCSPISGHRSVSWYQQTPGQGLQFLFEYFSETQRNKGNFPGRFSGRQFSNSRSEMNVSTLELGDSALYLCASDRGDNEQFFGPGTRLTVL.

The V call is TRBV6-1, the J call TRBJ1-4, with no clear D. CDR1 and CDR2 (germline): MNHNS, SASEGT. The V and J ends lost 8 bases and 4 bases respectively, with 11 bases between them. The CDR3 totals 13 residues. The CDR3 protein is CASLGSFNEKLFF. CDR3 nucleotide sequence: TGTGCCAGCTTGGGCAGCTTTAATGAAAAACTGTTTTTT.

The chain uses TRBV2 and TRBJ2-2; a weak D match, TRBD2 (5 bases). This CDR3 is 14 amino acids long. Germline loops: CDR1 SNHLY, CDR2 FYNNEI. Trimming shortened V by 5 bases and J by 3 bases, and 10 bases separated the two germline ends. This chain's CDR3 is CASSSGVDTGELFF. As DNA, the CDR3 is TGTGCCAGCAGTTCCGGGGTGGACACCGGGGAGCTGTTTTTT. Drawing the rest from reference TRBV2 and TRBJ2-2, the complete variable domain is EPEVTQTPSHQVTQMGQEVILRCVPISNHLYFYWYRQILGQKVEFLVSFYNNEISEKSEIFDDQFSVERPDGSNFTLKIRSTKLEDSAMYFCASSSGVDTGELFFGEGSRLTVL.

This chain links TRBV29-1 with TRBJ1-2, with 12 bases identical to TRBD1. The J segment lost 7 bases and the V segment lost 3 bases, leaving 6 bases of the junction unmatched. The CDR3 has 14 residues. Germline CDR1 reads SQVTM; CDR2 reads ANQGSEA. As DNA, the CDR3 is TGCAGCGTTGAGGAGGGACAGGGGGCCGGTGGCTACACCTTC. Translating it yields CSVEEGQGAGGYTF.

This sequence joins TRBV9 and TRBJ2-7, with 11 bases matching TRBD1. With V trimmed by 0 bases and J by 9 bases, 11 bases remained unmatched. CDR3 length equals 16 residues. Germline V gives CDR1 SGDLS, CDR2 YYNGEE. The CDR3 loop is CASSVGAGQGAHGQYF. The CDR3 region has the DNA TGTGCCAGCAGCGTAGGAGCCGGACAGGGGGCCCACGGGCAGTACTTC.

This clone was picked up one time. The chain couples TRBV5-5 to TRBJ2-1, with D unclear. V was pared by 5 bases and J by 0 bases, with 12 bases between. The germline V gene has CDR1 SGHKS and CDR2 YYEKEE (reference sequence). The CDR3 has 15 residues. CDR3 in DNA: TGTGCCAGCAGTTTAACACCCGACTCCTACAATGAGCAGTTCTTC. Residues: CASSLTPDSYNEQFF.

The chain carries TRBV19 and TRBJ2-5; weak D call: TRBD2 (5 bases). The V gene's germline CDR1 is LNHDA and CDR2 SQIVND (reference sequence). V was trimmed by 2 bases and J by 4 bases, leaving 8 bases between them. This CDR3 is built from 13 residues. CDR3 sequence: CASSITEGETQYF. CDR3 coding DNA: TGTGCCAGTAGTATAACTGAGGGAGAGACCCAGTACTTC.

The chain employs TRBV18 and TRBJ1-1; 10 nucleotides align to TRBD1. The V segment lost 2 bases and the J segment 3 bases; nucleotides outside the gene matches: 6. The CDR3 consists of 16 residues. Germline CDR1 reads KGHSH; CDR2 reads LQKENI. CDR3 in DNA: TGTGCCAGCTCACCAAAGACAGGGGGCAGCGACACTGAAGCTTTCTTT. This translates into CASSPKTGGSDTEAFF. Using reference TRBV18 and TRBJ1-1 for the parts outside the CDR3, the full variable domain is NAGVMQNPRHLVRRRGQEARLRCSPMKGHSHVYWYRQLPEEGLKFMVYLQKENIIDESGMPKERFSAEFPKEGPSILRIQQVVRGDSAAYFCASSPKTGGSDTEAFFGQGTRLTVV.

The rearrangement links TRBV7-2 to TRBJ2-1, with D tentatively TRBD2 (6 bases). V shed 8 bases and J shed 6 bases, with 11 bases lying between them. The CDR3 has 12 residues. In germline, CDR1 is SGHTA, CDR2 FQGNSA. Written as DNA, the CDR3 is TGTGCCAGCGGGGGAGGCCGCAATGAGCAGTTCTTC. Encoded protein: CASGGGRNEQFF. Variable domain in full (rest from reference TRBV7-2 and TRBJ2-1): GAGVSQSPSNKVTEKGKDVELRCDPISGHTALYWYRQSLGQGLEFLIYFQGNSAPDKSGLPSDRFSAERTGGSVSTLTIQRTQQEDSAVYLCASGGGRNEQFFGPGTRLTVL.